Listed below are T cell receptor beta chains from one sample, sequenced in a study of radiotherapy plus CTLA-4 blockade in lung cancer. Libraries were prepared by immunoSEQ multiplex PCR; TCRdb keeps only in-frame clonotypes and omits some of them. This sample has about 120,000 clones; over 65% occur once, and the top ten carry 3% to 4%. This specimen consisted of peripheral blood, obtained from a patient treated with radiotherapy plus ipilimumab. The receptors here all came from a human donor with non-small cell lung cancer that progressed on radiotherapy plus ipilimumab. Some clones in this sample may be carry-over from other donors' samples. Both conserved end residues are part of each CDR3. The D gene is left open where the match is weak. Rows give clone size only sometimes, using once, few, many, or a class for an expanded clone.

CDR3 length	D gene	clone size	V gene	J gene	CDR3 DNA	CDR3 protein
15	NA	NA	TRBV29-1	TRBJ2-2	TGCAGCGTGTTCGACAGAAAGTCACGAACCGGGGAGCTGTTTTTT	CSVFDRKSRTGELFF
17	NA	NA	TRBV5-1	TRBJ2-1	TGCGCCAGCAGTGCGGGCCAGAACGGATTCCTCTACAATGAGCAGTTCTTC	CASSAGQNGFLYNEQFF
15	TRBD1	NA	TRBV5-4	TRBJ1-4	TGTGCCAGCAGCTTACGGACAGGGGTGAATGAAAAACTGTTTTTT	CASSLRTGVNEKLFF
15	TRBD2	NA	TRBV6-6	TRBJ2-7	TGTGCCAGCAGTGACGTGGGGGGGAACTCCTACGAGCAGTACTTC	CASSDVGGNSYEQYF
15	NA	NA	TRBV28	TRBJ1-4	TGTGCCAGCAGTTTACTAACGGGCCAGTTTGAGAAACTGTTTTTT	CASSLLTGQFEKLFF
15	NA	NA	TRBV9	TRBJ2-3	TGTGCCAGCAACCCTTGGAGGGGAGGGGGAGATACGCAGTATTTT	CASNPWRGGGDTQYF
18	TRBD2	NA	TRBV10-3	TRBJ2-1	TGTGCCATCACCTCGACTAGCGGGGGGAACTCTTTCGACAATGAGCAGTTCTTC	CAITSTSGGNSFDNEQFF
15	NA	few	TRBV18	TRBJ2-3	TGTGCCAGCTCCCCCTCGGTCGGTTGGACAGATACGCAGTATTTT	CASSPSVGWTDTQYF
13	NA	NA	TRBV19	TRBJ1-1	TGTGCCAGCCATAGAGGGTGGGGCACTGAAGCTTTCTTT	CASHRGWGTEAFF
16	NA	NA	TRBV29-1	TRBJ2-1	TGCAGCGTTGAAGAGGGCAGGGGGGTAAACTACAATGAGCAGTTCTTC	CSVEEGRGVNYNEQFF
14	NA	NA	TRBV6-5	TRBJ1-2	TGTGCCAGCAGTTACTCGTCCACGGACTATGGCTACACCTTC	CASSYSSTDYGYTF
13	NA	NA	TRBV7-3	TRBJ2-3	TGTGCCAGCAGCTTTACAAGGCCAGATACGCAGTATTTT	CASSFTRPDTQYF
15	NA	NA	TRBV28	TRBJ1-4	TGTGCCAGCACCCCCCATGGACGATTTAATGAAAAACTGTTTTTT	CASTPHGRFNEKLFF
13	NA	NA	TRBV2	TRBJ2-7	TGTGCCAGCTTCAGCGGTAGCTCCTACGAGCAGTACTTC	CASFSGSSYEQYF
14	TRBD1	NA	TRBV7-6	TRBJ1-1	TGTGCCAGCAGCTCCGGACAGGGGCCCACTGAAGCTTTCTTT	CASSSGQGPTEAFF
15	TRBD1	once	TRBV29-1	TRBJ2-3	TGCAGCGTTGATGCTACCGGACAGGGCACAGATACGCAGTATTTT	CSVDATGQGTDTQYF
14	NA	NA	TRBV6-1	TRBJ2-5	TGTGCCAGCATCGAAAGGGGGTTTGGGGAGACCCAGTACTTC	CASIERGFGETQYF
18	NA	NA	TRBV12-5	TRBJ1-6	TGTGCTAGTGGAGACTATGGCCGGGACCTAGTGTATAATTCACCCCTCCACTTT	CASGDYGRDLVYNSPLHF
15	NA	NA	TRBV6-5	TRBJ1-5	TGTGCCAGCAGACCCCCAGGGTTCAGCAATCAGCCCCAGCATTTT	CASRPPGFSNQPQHF
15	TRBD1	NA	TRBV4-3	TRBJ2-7	TGCGCCAGCAGCCAGGGCAGGGGGAGATCCTACGAGCAGTACTTC	CASSQGRGRSYEQYF
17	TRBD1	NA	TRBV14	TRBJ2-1	TGTGCCAGCAGCCAGCTACGGGGACAGAGCTCCTACAATGAGCAGTTCTTC	CASSQLRGQSSYNEQFF
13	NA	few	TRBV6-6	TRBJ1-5	TGTGCCAGCAGGGGCGGATATGGTCAGCCCCAGCATTTT	CASRGGYGQPQHF
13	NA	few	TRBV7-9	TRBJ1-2	TGTGCCAGCAGCTTCGCCACTAACTATGGCTACACCTTC	CASSFATNYGYTF
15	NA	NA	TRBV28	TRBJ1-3	TGTGCCAGCAGTTCCCAGGGGCGAGGGGGAAACACCATATATTTT	CASSSQGRGGNTIYF
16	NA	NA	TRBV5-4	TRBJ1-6	TGTGCCAGCAGCTTGGTTGCTTCGGCAGGGGATTCACCCCTCCACTTT	CASSLVASAGDSPLHF
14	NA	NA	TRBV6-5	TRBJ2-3	TGTGCCAGCAGTCGCGGGTTGGGCACAGATACGCAGTATTTT	CASSRGLGTDTQYF
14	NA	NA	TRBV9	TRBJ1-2	TGTGCCAGCAGCGTAGGACCGGTGGGCTATGGCTACACCTTC	CASSVGPVGYGYTF
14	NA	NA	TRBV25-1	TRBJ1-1	TGTGCCAGCAGTGAGTTCACCGGACACACTGAAGCTTTCTTT	CASSEFTGHTEAFF
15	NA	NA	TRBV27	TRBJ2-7	TGTGCCAGCACCCACCGTAGGTCGAGGAACTACGAGCAGTACTTC	CASTHRRSRNYEQYF
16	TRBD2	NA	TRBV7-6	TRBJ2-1	TGTGCCAGCAGCCCGAGCGGGGGGATCCCCTTCAATGAGCAGTTCTTC	CASSPSGGIPFNEQFF
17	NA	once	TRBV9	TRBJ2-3	TGTGCCAGCAGCGTATCCCCTGGACACCCTTACACAGATACGCAGTATTTT	CASSVSPGHPYTDTQYF
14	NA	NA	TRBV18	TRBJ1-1	TGTGCCAGCTCACCCGTCGACGGGGGCACTGAAGCTTTCTTT	CASSPVDGGTEAFF
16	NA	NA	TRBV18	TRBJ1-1	TGTGCCAGCTCACTAGGCCTGGGAGGGCTATACACTGAAGCTTTCTTT	CASSLGLGGLYTEAFF
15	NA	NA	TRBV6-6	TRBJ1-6	TGTGCCAGCAGTAACGCCGGGACAATCGATTCACCCCTCCACTTT	CASSNAGTIDSPLHF
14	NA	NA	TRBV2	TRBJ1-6	TGTGCCAGCAGCTGGGACCCTGGGAATTCACCCCTCCACTTT	CASSWDPGNSPLHF
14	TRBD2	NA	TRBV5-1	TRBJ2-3	TGCGCCAGCAGCATCGGGGGGGACACAGATACGCAGTATTTT	CASSIGGDTDTQYF
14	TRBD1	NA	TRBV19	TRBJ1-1	TGTGCCAGTAGTCGGACAGGGATGTTGGCTGAAGCTTTCTTT	CASSRTGMLAEAFF
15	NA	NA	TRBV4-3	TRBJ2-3	TGCGCCAGCAGCCAGTATAGTGGGGAAACAGATACGCAGTATTTT	CASSQYSGETDTQYF
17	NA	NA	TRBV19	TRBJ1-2	TGTGCCAGTAGTACCGCAAGGACAGCCCGAGCTAACTATGGCTACACCTTC	CASSTARTARANYGYTF
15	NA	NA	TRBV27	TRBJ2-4	TGTGCCAGCAGTTTATCGCGACAGCCCGTAAACATTCAGTACTTC	CASSLSRQPVNIQYF
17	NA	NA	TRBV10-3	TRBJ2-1	TGTGCCATCAGTAAGACAACGGACAAGGGCTCCTACAATGAGCAGTTCTTC	CAISKTTDKGSYNEQFF